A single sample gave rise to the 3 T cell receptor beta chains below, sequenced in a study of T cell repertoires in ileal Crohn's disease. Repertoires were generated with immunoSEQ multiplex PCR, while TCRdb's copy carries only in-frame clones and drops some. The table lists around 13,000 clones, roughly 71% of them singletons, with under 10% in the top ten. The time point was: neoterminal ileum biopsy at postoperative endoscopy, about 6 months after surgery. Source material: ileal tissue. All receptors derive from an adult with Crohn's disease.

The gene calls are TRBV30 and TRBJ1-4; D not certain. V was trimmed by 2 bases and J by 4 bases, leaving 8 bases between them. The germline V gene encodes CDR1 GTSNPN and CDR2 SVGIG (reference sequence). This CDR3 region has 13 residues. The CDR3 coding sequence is TGTGCCTGGAGTAGGAGGTTTAATGAAAAACTGTTTTTT. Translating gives CAWSRRFNEKLFF.

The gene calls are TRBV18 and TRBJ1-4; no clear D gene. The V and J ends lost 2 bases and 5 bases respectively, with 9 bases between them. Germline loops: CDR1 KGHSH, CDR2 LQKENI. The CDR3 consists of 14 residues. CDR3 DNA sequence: TGTGCCAGCTCACCAACAGACGAAAATGAAAAACTGTTTTTT. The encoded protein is CASSPTDENEKLFF. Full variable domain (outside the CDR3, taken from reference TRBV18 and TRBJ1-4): NAGVMQNPRHLVRRRGQEARLRCSPMKGHSHVYWYRQLPEEGLKFMVYLQKENIIDESGMPKERFSAEFPKEGPSILRIQQVVRGDSAAYFCASSPTDENEKLFFGSGTQLSVL.

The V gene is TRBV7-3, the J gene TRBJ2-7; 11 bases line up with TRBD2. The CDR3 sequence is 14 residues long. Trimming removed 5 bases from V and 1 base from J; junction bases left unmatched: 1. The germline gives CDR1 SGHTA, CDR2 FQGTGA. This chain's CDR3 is CASSPSGGSYEQYF. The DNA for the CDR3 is TGTGCCAGCAGCCCTAGCGGGGGGTCCTACGAGCAGTACTTC.